The TCR beta chain described here comes from a study of T cells in women clearing cervical HPV infection. Generated by immunoSEQ multiplex PCR, the TCRdb table keeps only in-frame clones and is missing some. With about 24,000 clones in the sample, the ten largest clones hold 4.5% to 5.5%. Sequenced input: blood buffy coat. The source is a woman between 18 and 70 years old with a cervical HPV16 infection that either progressed to CIN3+ or cleared (not recorded which).

The CDR3 sequence: CSATSDTGGYEQYF. The covered CDR3 bases are TGCAGTGCTACCTCGGACACAGGAGGCTACGAG. This chain joins TRBV20-1 and TRBJ2-7; D may correspond to TRBD1 or TRBD2 (5 bases each). The read ends 3 residues before the CDR3 terminus; that terminus is restored from the germline J gene. The ends were cut back, 4 bases at V and 3 bases at J, with 16 bases in the middle. The germline gives CDR1 DFQATT, CDR2 SNEGSKA (reference sequence). This CDR3 comprises 14 residues.